This is a list of T cell receptor beta chains from one sample in a study of blood T cell repertoires in COVID-19. Produced via immunoSEQ multiplex PCR; TCRdb's table is partial and in-frame only. The sample includes approximately 250,000 clones, roughly 84% of them seen just once. The sample was peripheral blood. Receptors were obtained from a man aged 35-49 years who had recovered from COVID-19. CDR3s include the opening cysteine and the closing phenylalanine or tryptophan. A D gene is named only where the DNA matches it firmly. Rows give clone size only sometimes, using once, few, many, or a class for an expanded clone.

>TRBV7-9|TRBJ2-1|NA|TRBD2
TGTGCCAGCAGCTCCGGACTAGGCCCCGTCCCGTTCTTC
CASSSGLGPVPFF
>TRBV12-3/TRBV12-4|TRBJ1-5|NA|TRBD1
TGTGCCAGCAGCCTGACAGGGTCCCAGCCCCAGCATTTT
CASSLTGSQPQHF
>TRBV6-6|TRBJ2-7|NA|NA
TGTGCCAGCAGTTACTCGTCGGCAGGAAGCTCCTACGAGCAGTACTTC
CASSYSSAGSSYEQYF
>TRBV19|TRBJ2-3|NA|TRBD2
TGTGCCAGTAGCCCCGGGACTAGCGGGAGGACTAGCACAGATACGCAGTATTTT
CASSPGTSGRTSTDTQYF
>TRBV6-1|TRBJ1-5|NA|NA
TGTGCCAGCAGTGAGACAGGTTACTTAGGCAATCAGCCCCAGCATTTT
CASSETGYLGNQPQHF
>TRBV11-2|TRBJ1-6|NA|NA
TGTGCCAGCAGCTTCCGTAATTCACCCCTCCACTTT
CASSFRNSPLHF
>TRBV5-5|TRBJ2-6|few|NA
TGTGCCAGCAGTCCGGCGGGGTACGGGGCCAACGTCCTGACTTTC
CASSPAGYGANVLTF
>TRBV10-3|TRBJ1-1|NA|NA
TGTGCCATCAGTGAGTCGGGCAGGATGAACACTGAAGCTTTCTTT
CAISESGRMNTEAFF
>TRBV19|TRBJ1-1|NA|NA
TGTGCCAGTACCCCAGGGCCCAGGGGCTTAGACACTGAAGCTTTCTTT
CASTPGPRGLDTEAFF
>TRBV20-1|TRBJ2-5|NA|NA
TGCAGTGCTACGGGGGAGGAGACCCAGTACTTC
CSATGEETQYF
>TRBV10-3|TRBJ2-7|NA|NA
TGTGCCATCAGTGAGTCGGGGCTAGCGACCACCTACGAGCAGTACTTC
CAISESGLATTYEQYF
>TRBV18|TRBJ2-6|NA|NA
TGTGCCAGCTCACTTTCCACAGGGCCCTCTGGGGCCAACGTCCTGACTTTC
CASSLSTGPSGANVLTF
>TRBV3-1/TRBV3-2|TRBJ2-4|NA|TRBD1
TGTGCCAGCCCACCGGGACAGGGGGTCACCAAAAACATTCAGTACTTC
CASPPGQGVTKNIQYF
>TRBV30|TRBJ1-1|NA|NA
TGTGCCTGGAAAGGGGGTACGAAGGTATATAACACTGAAGCTTTCTTT
CAWKGGTKVYNTEAFF
>TRBV5-1|TRBJ1-1|NA|TRBD1
TGCGCCAGCAGTTCCGACAGGGTCGGTACTGAAGCTTTCTTT
CASSSDRVGTEAFF
>TRBV3-1/TRBV3-2|TRBJ1-1|NA|NA
TGTGCCAGCAGCCAAGGCCCTGACAGGCCCCATGAAGCTTTCTTT
CASSQGPDRPHEAFF
>TRBV4-3|TRBJ1-1|NA|NA
TGCGCCAGCAGCCAAGAACTTTTGTTGTTGACTGAAGCTTTCTTT
CASSQELLLLTEAFF
>TRBV10-1|TRBJ1-2|NA|TRBD1
TGCGCCAGCAGTGAGTCTCGGACAGGGGGCGGCTATGGCTACACCTTC
CASSESRTGGGYGYTF
>TRBV7-2|TRBJ2-1|NA|TRBD2
TGTGCCAGCAGCTGGAGCGGGAGTTCCTACAATGAGCAGTTCTTC
CASSWSGSSYNEQFF
>TRBV5-1|TRBJ2-1|NA|NA
TGCGCCAGCAGCTTGGCCATTACGGGGAATGAGCAGTTCTTC
CASSLAITGNEQFF
>TRBV11-2|TRBJ1-2|NA|TRBD1
TGTGCCAGCAGCCCCCGGGACAGACGCGGCTACACCTTC
CASSPRDRRGYTF
>TRBV2|TRBJ2-3|NA|NA
TGTGCCAGCAGTGTGAACAGGGTTGACACAGATACGCAGTATTTT
CASSVNRVDTDTQYF
>TRBV5-5|TRBJ2-1|NA|TRBD1
TGTGCCAGCAGCATCAACAGGGGGCGCGGAGAGCAGTTCTTC
CASSINRGRGEQFF
>TRBV5-4|TRBJ2-7|few|TRBD2
TGTGCCAGCAGCTTTTCCGGGACTACCTACGAGCAGTACTTC
CASSFSGTTYEQYF
>TRBV5-1|TRBJ2-5|NA|NA
TGCGCCAGCAGCCTTCGGGACTCCGGGCGTGGGACCCAGTACTTC
CASSLRDSGRGTQYF
>TRBV6-2/TRBV6-3|TRBJ2-1|few|NA
TGTGCCAGCAGTCGGCGCGGTGTAGGGGGTAGCGGGTCGAGCTCCTACAATGAGCAGTTCTTC
CASSRRGVGGSGSSSYNEQFF
>TRBV7-8|TRBJ1-1|NA|NA
TGTGCCAGCAGCTTAGCGCGCAGGGGCACTGAAGCTTTCTTT
CASSLARRGTEAFF
>TRBV19|TRBJ1-1|NA|NA
TGTGCCACCAACCGGAGGGGCCTCCTCACTGAAGCTTTCTTT
CATNRRGLLTEAFF
>TRBV5-1|TRBJ2-2|NA|TRBD2
TGCGCCAGCAGCATGCTGGGGGGGGGCACCGGGGAGCTGTTTTTT
CASSMLGGGTGELFF
>TRBV29-1|TRBJ2-7|NA|TRBD2
TGCAGCGTCGCTACGGGGGGACGGGAGCAGTACTTC
CSVATGGREQYF
>TRBV7-2|TRBJ1-2|once|NA
TGTGCCAGCAGCTCCCGCGCCCGTAATGGCTACACCTTC
CASSSRARNGYTF
>TRBV5-1|TRBJ2-1|NA|TRBD1
TGCGCCAGCAGCATACAGGGGGCCAGCTCCTACAATGAGCAGTTCTTC
CASSIQGASSYNEQFF
>TRBV7-2|TRBJ1-5|NA|TRBD1
TGTGCCAGCAGCTCTAGGGACAGGTCGACTCGGCAGCCCCAGCATTTT
CASSSRDRSTRQPQHF
>TRBV14|TRBJ2-7|NA|TRBD2
TGTGCCAGCAGCCAAGCGGGTAGCGGGGGGAGCTCCTACGAGCAGTACTTC
CASSQAGSGGSSYEQYF
>TRBV5-5|TRBJ2-3|NA|NA
TGTGCCAGCAGCTTGGATGGAGGGAGCACAGATACGCAGTATTTT
CASSLDGGSTDTQYF
>TRBV5-1|TRBJ1-1|NA|NA
TGCGCCAGCAGCTTGGCCCCGCAGGGAAGGACTGAAGCTTTCTTT
CASSLAPQGRTEAFF
>TRBV27|TRBJ1-4|NA|TRBD1
TGTGCCAGCAGTGACAGGGGGCAGGGGGGTGAAAAACTGTTTTTT
CASSDRGQGGEKLFF
>TRBV6-6|TRBJ1-1|NA|NA
TGTGCCAGCAGTTACTCGTCTTTAGTGAACACTGAAGCTTTCTTT
CASSYSSLVNTEAFF
>TRBV29-1|TRBJ2-3|NA|TRBD1
TGCAGCGTCCGGGACAGGGGTCCCACAGATACGCAGTATTTT
CSVRDRGPTDTQYF
>TRBV5-1|TRBJ2-5|NA|NA
TGCGCCAGCAGCACTTACGGGACAAAAGAAGAGACCCAGTACTTC
CASSTYGTKEETQYF
>TRBV6-1|TRBJ1-1|once|NA
TGTGCCAGCAGTGAAGCCCCAGGGGCTATCACTGAAGCTTTCTTT
CASSEAPGAITEAFF
>TRBV7-2|TRBJ2-3|NA|NA
TGTGCCAGCAGCCGGACTGGGTCTAGCACAGATACGCAGTATTTT
CASSRTGSSTDTQYF
>TRBV5-4|TRBJ1-6|NA|TRBD1
TGTGCCAGCAGCTTGGGGGGACAGGGGGCATGGAATTCACCCCTCCACTTT
CASSLGGQGAWNSPLHF
>TRBV7-9|TRBJ2-5|NA|NA
TGTGCCAGCAGCTTAGAGGGGGGGGCCCAGTACTTC
CASSLEGGAQYF
>TRBV11-2|TRBJ2-1|NA|TRBD2
TGTGCCAGCAGCTTAGATTTGAGCGGGAGTCGGAATGAGCAGTTCTTC
CASSLDLSGSRNEQFF
>TRBV10-2|TRBJ1-1|NA|NA
TGCGCCAGCAGCCGTCAGGTGAACACTGAAGCTTTCTTT
CASSRQVNTEAFF
>TRBV9|TRBJ2-5|NA|NA
TGTGCCAGCAGCGCCCTGACGGGCGGGAATTCGGAGACCCAGTACTTC
CASSALTGGNSETQYF
>TRBV19|TRBJ2-5|once|NA
TGTGCCAGTAGTAGCGGGACGGAAGAGACCCAGTACTTC
CASSSGTEETQYF
>TRBV19|TRBJ1-5|NA|NA
TGTGCCAGTAGCCGGACAGACTATAGCAATCAGCCCCAGCATTTT
CASSRTDYSNQPQHF
>TRBV21-1|TRBJ2-2|NA|NA
TGTGCCAGCAGCAATTGTTGCAGGGGGCGAAACGGGAACGGGGAGCTGTTTTTT
CASSNCCRGRNGNGELFF
>TRBV7-9|TRBJ2-1|NA|NA
TGTGCCAGCAGCCGTTTAAATGCCCCCCTTGGGAGTGAGCAGTTCTTC
CASSRLNAPLGSEQFF
>TRBV6-1|TRBJ1-5|NA|NA
TGTGCCAGCAGGAGGGCTGGCAATCAGCCCCAGCATTTT
CASRRAGNQPQHF
>TRBV7-8|TRBJ1-4|NA|NA
TGTGCCAGCAGCGTTAGGGGTGTAACTAATGAAAAACTGTTTTTT
CASSVRGVTNEKLFF
>TRBV7-2|TRBJ2-1|NA|TRBD2
TGTGCCAGCAGCTTACTAGCGGCCTACAATGAGCAGTTCTTC
CASSLLAAYNEQFF
>TRBV7-8|TRBJ2-5|NA|NA
TGTGCCAGCAGCTTAGACCGGGAAGAGACCCAGTACTTC
CASSLDREETQYF